Listed here are 2 T cell receptor beta chains from one sample, sequenced in a study of blood T cell repertoires in COVID-19 (dated by TCRdb to about 2020). The method was the immunoSEQ multiplex PCR assay. TCRdb limited this immuneACCESS table to in-frame rearrangements with V and J called. A share of clones is missing; checked studies link under half to unresolved V genes, and the rest is unexplained. This sample is represented by around 250,000 clones; 75% to 90% of them were singletons. The top ten hold under 2.5% of the sample. The specimen sequenced was PBMCs or T cells enriched from blood (not recorded which). Every receptor here comes from a woman between 50 and 59 years old who had recovered from COVID-19.

This clone was recorded only once. CDR3 bases: TGTGCCAGCAGCTTTGGACAGGGGGTCAGCACTGAAGCTTTCTTT. It translates to CASSFGQGVSTEAFF. The chain is built from TRBV7-9 and TRBJ1-1, with TRBD1 identical over 10 bases. There are 15 residues in the CDR3. CDR1 is SEHNR and CDR2 is FQNEAQ in the germline V gene (reference sequence). The J segment lost 4 bases and the V segment lost 3 bases, leaving 5 bases of the junction unmatched.

CDR3 nucleotide sequence: TGCGCCAGCAGCTTGGCTTTCTCCGGGGAGCTGTTTTTT. This codes for CASSLAFSGELFF. J is TRBJ2-2 and V is TRBV5-1; D unclear. V lost 0 bases to trimming and J lost 6 bases, with 6 bases between them. Per the germline V gene, CDR1 is SGHRS and CDR2 is YFSETQ. This CDR3 is built from 13 residues. The full variable domain, with the rest looked up from reference TRBV5-1 and TRBJ2-2, is KAGVTQTPRYLIKTRGQQVTLSCSPISGHRSVSWYQQTPGQGLQFLFEYFSETQRNKGNFPGRFSGRQFSNSRSEMNVSTLELGDSALYLCASSLAFSGELFFGEGSRLTVL.